The sequence of this T cell receptor beta chain was determined in a study of CD8+ T cells in alopecia areata. Study context: It was oral tofacitinib, at 5 to 10 mg twice daily, that treated patients received.

CDR1 and CDR2 (germline): SGHKS, YYEKEE (reference sequence). CDR3 length: 13 amino acids. Trimming took off 0 bases at V and 3 bases at J, with 6 bases between the two ends. Investigators isolated RNA and reverse transcribed it into cDNA to act as the sequencing template. The method was immunoSEQ multiplex PCR; TCRdb's version includes in-frame clones alone and lacks a portion of them. The sample shows approximately 180,000 clones, around three fifths of them seen only once. Stated treatment: oral pan-JAK inhibitor, 5-10 mg twice daily. The material was CD4+ T cells sorted from blood, obtained at week 24, from a patient treated with tofacitinib. The chain joins TRBV5-5 to TRBJ2-5; a possible D gene is TRBD1 (5 bases). The sequence came from a human donor with alopecia areata. CDR3 sequence: CASSLGGEETQYF. In nucleotides, the CDR3 is TGTGCCAGCAGCTTGGGGGGCGAAGAGACCCAGTACTTC.